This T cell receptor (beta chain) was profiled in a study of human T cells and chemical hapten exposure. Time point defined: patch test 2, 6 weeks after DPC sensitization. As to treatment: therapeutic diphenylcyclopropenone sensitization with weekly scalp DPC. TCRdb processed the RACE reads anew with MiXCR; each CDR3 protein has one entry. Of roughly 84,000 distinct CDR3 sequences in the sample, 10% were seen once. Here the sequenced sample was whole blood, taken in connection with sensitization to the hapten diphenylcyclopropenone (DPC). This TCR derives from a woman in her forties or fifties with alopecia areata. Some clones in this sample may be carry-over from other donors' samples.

CDR3 nucleotides: TGTGCCAGCAGACCTGAGGGAGCCCCTGGAAACACCATATATTTT. It is translated as CASRPEGAPGNTIYF. This chain connects TRBV7-8 to TRBJ1-3; D unresolved. The CDR3 has 15 residues. Looked up from germline, CDR1 is SGHVS and CDR2 is FQNEAQ. V dropped 6 bases and J dropped 2 bases, with 14 bases sitting between them.